This passage covers 8 T cell receptor beta chains from one sample sequenced in a study of T cells after yellow fever vaccination. TCRdb re-called the 5' RACE reads with MiXCR, one entry per CDR3 protein. The sample has a few hundred thousand distinct CDR3 sequences; about 7.8% are singletons. The material was PBMCs, obtained 35 to 50 days after the first yellow fever vaccination. The receptors derive from a man aged 18 to 29 who received the YFV17D yellow fever vaccine.

This clonotype was recorded at least ten times. The rearrangement uses TRBV6-6 and TRBJ2-3, with 9 bases identical to TRBD2. The CDR3 runs to 11 residues. Germline CDR1 and CDR2: MNHNY and SVGAGI (reference sequence). V was clipped by 8 bases and J by 11 bases; unmatched bases: 5. The CDR3 loop is CASPAGGRQYF. The DNA of the CDR3 is TGTGCCAGCCCCGCGGGGGGGAGGCAGTATTTT.

This clonotype appeared a single time. V and J are TRBV5-5 and TRBJ1-1; weak D call: TRBD1 (5 bases). Germline CDR1 SGHKS, CDR2 YYEKEE (reference sequence). The ends were cut back, 4 bases at V and 3 bases at J, with 19 bases in the middle. This CDR3 region has 16 residues. CDR3 loop: CASSVTSGWGDTEAFF. As DNA, the CDR3 is TGTGCCAGCAGCGTTACATCGGGTTGGGGGGACACTGAAGCTTTCTTT.

The chain joins TRBV12-3 or TRBV12-4 to TRBJ1-2; 8 nucleotides agree with TRBD1. With V trimmed by 5 bases and J by 7 bases, 9 bases remained unmatched. This CDR3 has 14 residues. CDR3 amino acids: CASSLGTGIIGYTF. CDR3 coding DNA: TGTGCCAGCAGTCTAGGGACAGGAATTATTGGCTACACCTTC.

The DNA for the CDR3 is TGTGCCAGCAGTGTGGTAGAGCGTATGACTGAAGCTTTCTTT. Translated, it gives CASSVVERMTEAFF. This chain joins TRBV6-1 and TRBJ1-1; D ambiguous. The V gene's germline CDR1 is MNHNS and CDR2 SASEGT. With 4 bases removed from V and 5 bases from J, the gap between germline ends came to 14 bases. This CDR3 has 14 amino acids.

The chain carries TRBV6-5 and TRBJ1-2; D is uncertain. V lost 2 bases to trimming and J lost 0 bases, with 10 bases between them. The CDR3 is made up of 15 amino acids. CDR1 and CDR2 (germline): MNHEY, SVGAGI. Here the CDR3 reads CASSYTTDPNYGYTF. As DNA, the CDR3 is TGTGCCAGCAGTTACACCACAGATCCTAACTATGGCTACACCTTC.

The rearrangement links TRBV19 to TRBJ1-3; D is unresolved. Per the germline V gene, CDR1 is LNHDA and CDR2 is SQIVND (reference sequence). The CDR3 loop spans 15 amino acids. Trimming stripped 3 bases from V and 3 bases from J, with 12 bases between. Here the CDR3 reads CASSIQEDRGNTIYF. Written as DNA, the CDR3 is TGTGCCAGTAGTATTCAGGAGGACCGTGGAAACACCATATATTTT.

CDR3 residues: CASSFAGELTEAFF. In nucleotides, the CDR3 is TGTGCCAGCAGTTTCGCAGGGGAGTTAACTGAAGCTTTCTTT. This chain joins TRBV12-3 or TRBV12-4 and TRBJ1-1, with D maybe TRBD1 (6 bases). V was shortened by 3 bases and J by 5 bases, with 13 bases between the two germline ends. CDR3 length: 14 residues.

The chain employs TRBV28 and TRBJ2-5; weak D call: TRBD2 (5 bases). V dropped 2 bases and J dropped 2 bases, with 12 bases sitting between them. CDR1 MDHEN and CDR2 SYDVKM come from the germline V gene. CDR3 length: 15 amino acids. DNA for the CDR3: TGTGCCAGCAGTTTACCAGGAGGTACACAAGAGACCCAGTACTTC. This codes for CASSLPGGTQETQYF.